These T cell receptor beta chains were read from a single sample in a study of lymphopenia after photon versus proton radiotherapy. TCRdb keeps only in-frame clones here, not all; method: immunoSEQ multiplex PCR. The sample shows approximately 58,000 clones, 65% to 85% of them seen only once. The source material was peripheral blood, sampled from a patient treated with photon-based radiotherapy. The receptors stem from a man aged 50 or older with gastric cancer. Both conserved end residues are part of each CDR3. Fields, in order: D gene, V gene, J gene, CDR3 length, clone size, CDR3 protein, CDR3 DNA. A D gene is named only where the DNA matches it firmly. Clone size is stated in some rows and not others, as once, few, many or a class when expanded.

d_gene: TRBD1; v_gene: TRBV5-6; j_gene: TRBJ2-1; len: 17; abundance: -; CDR3aa: CASSLASRGRGNNEQFF; CDR3nt: TGTGCCAGCAGCTTGGCCTCGAGGGGCAGGGGGAACAATGAGCAGTTCTTC
d_gene: TRBD2; v_gene: TRBV5-5; j_gene: TRBJ2-1; len: 16; abundance: -; CDR3aa: CASSLEGSGRAGEQFF; CDR3nt: TGTGCCAGCAGCTTGGAGGGTAGCGGGAGGGCAGGTGAGCAGTTCTTC
d_gene: TRBD1; v_gene: TRBV19; j_gene: TRBJ1-1; len: 14; abundance: -; CDR3aa: CASNPGQGYPEAFF; CDR3nt: TGTGCCAGTAATCCGGGACAGGGGTACCCTGAAGCTTTCTTT
d_gene: -; v_gene: TRBV6-5; j_gene: TRBJ1-1; len: 14; abundance: once; CDR3aa: CASSYLGPTAEAFF; CDR3nt: TGTGCCAGCAGTTACCTTGGACCCACGGCTGAAGCTTTCTTT
d_gene: -; v_gene: TRBV18; j_gene: TRBJ1-1; len: 13; abundance: -; CDR3aa: CASSLGQNTEAFF; CDR3nt: TGTGCCAGCTCACTTGGACAGAACACTGAAGCTTTCTTT
d_gene: TRBD1; v_gene: TRBV9; j_gene: TRBJ1-5; len: 15; abundance: -; CDR3aa: CASSVGTEFYQPQHF; CDR3nt: TGTGCCAGCAGCGTGGGGACAGAATTCTATCAGCCCCAGCATTTT
d_gene: TRBD2; v_gene: TRBV27; j_gene: TRBJ2-7; len: 18; abundance: -; CDR3aa: CASSPPRWASGASYEQYF; CDR3nt: TGTGCCAGCAGCCCCCCCCGGTGGGCTAGCGGGGCTTCCTACGAGCAGTACTTC
d_gene: -; v_gene: TRBV7-9; j_gene: TRBJ1-2; len: 13; abundance: once; CDR3aa: CASSFAGDYGYTF; CDR3nt: TGTGCCAGCAGCTTCGCAGGGGACTATGGCTACACCTTC
d_gene: -; v_gene: TRBV9; j_gene: TRBJ1-2; len: 14; abundance: once; CDR3aa: CASRTGLGGYGYTF; CDR3nt: TGTGCCAGCAGAACTGGCCTAGGGGGCTATGGCTACACCTTC
d_gene: -; v_gene: TRBV6-5; j_gene: TRBJ1-1; len: 12; abundance: -; CDR3aa: CATRTVNTEAFF; CDR3nt: TGTGCCACCAGGACAGTGAACACTGAAGCTTTCTTT
d_gene: TRBD1; v_gene: TRBV19; j_gene: TRBJ2-2; len: 13; abundance: -; CDR3aa: CANRGPNTGELFF; CDR3nt: TGTGCCAACAGGGGGCCGAACACCGGGGAGCTGTTTTTT
d_gene: TRBD2; v_gene: TRBV4-2; j_gene: TRBJ2-3; len: 14; abundance: -; CDR3aa: CASSQELAADTQYF; CDR3nt: TGTGCCAGCAGCCAAGAACTAGCGGCAGATACGCAGTATTTT
d_gene: TRBD1; v_gene: TRBV19; j_gene: TRBJ2-7; len: 14; abundance: -; CDR3aa: CASSRRDRNYEQYF; CDR3nt: TGTGCCAGTAGTCGCCGGGACAGGAACTACGAGCAGTACTTC
d_gene: -; v_gene: TRBV7-8; j_gene: TRBJ2-5; len: 14; abundance: -; CDR3aa: CASSYYTREETQYF; CDR3nt: TGTGCCAGCAGCTACTATACTAGGGAAGAGACCCAGTACTTC
d_gene: TRBD2; v_gene: TRBV11-2; j_gene: TRBJ2-7; len: 11; abundance: -; CDR3aa: CASSLGLVRYF; CDR3nt: TGTGCCAGCAGCTTGGGACTAGTAAGGTACTTC
d_gene: -; v_gene: TRBV19; j_gene: TRBJ2-7; len: 15; abundance: -; CDR3aa: CASSTGSTFSYEQYF; CDR3nt: TGTGCCAGTAGTACGGGAAGCACCTTCTCCTACGAGCAGTACTTC
d_gene: -; v_gene: TRBV4-2; j_gene: TRBJ1-2; len: 13; abundance: few; CDR3aa: CASSQDPGKGYTF; CDR3nt: TGTGCCAGCAGCCAAGACCCAGGTAAAGGCTACACCTTC
d_gene: -; v_gene: TRBV23-1; j_gene: TRBJ2-5; len: 14; abundance: -; CDR3aa: CASSPRGNQETQYF; CDR3nt: TGCGCCAGCAGTCCCCGCGGAAACCAAGAGACCCAGTACTTC
d_gene: -; v_gene: TRBV19; j_gene: TRBJ1-2; len: 11; abundance: -; CDR3aa: CASSGSYGYTF; CDR3nt: TGTGCCAGTAGCGGATCCTATGGCTACACCTTC
d_gene: TRBD1; v_gene: TRBV6-1; j_gene: TRBJ2-7; len: 14; abundance: -; CDR3aa: CASNRGQGSDEQYF; CDR3nt: TGTGCCAGCAACCGGGGACAGGGATCCGACGAGCAGTACTTC
d_gene: TRBD1; v_gene: TRBV7-2; j_gene: TRBJ2-5; len: 15; abundance: -; CDR3aa: CASSSSGTGRETQYF; CDR3nt: TGTGCCAGCAGCTCATCCGGGACAGGGAGGGAGACCCAGTACTTC
d_gene: -; v_gene: TRBV12-5; j_gene: TRBJ2-6; len: 15; abundance: -; CDR3aa: CASGPQNSGANVLTF; CDR3nt: TGTGCTAGTGGTCCCCAGAACTCTGGGGCCAACGTCCTGACTTTC
d_gene: -; v_gene: TRBV25-1; j_gene: TRBJ2-2; len: 13; abundance: -; CDR3aa: CASSGLEAGELFF; CDR3nt: TGTGCCAGCAGTGGTCTCGAGGCCGGGGAGCTGTTTTTT
d_gene: -; v_gene: TRBV27; j_gene: TRBJ2-1; len: 15; abundance: -; CDR3aa: CASSYDLSSYNEQFF; CDR3nt: TGTGCCAGCAGTTACGACTTAAGCTCCTACAATGAGCAGTTCTTC
d_gene: -; v_gene: TRBV19; j_gene: TRBJ1-4; len: 16; abundance: -; CDR3aa: CASSIGRASTNEKLFF; CDR3nt: TGTGCCAGTAGTATAGGCAGGGCCTCAACTAATGAAAAACTGTTTTTT
d_gene: TRBD2; v_gene: TRBV7-9; j_gene: TRBJ2-2; len: 16; abundance: -; CDR3aa: CASSRQLAGNTGELFF; CDR3nt: TGTGCCAGCAGCCGGCAACTAGCGGGCAACACCGGGGAGCTGTTTTTT
d_gene: TRBD1; v_gene: TRBV5-1; j_gene: TRBJ1-5; len: 14; abundance: -; CDR3aa: CASSPQTGDQPQHF; CDR3nt: TGCGCCAGCAGCCCTCAGACAGGGGATCAGCCCCAGCATTTT
d_gene: TRBD1; v_gene: TRBV29-1; j_gene: TRBJ2-2; len: 14; abundance: once; CDR3aa: CSVSRTGDTGELFF; CDR3nt: TGCAGCGTTTCCCGGACAGGGGACACCGGGGAGCTGTTTTTT
d_gene: -; v_gene: TRBV19; j_gene: TRBJ2-6; len: 15; abundance: -; CDR3aa: CASSTPQAGANVLTF; CDR3nt: TGTGCCAGTAGTACCCCCCAGGCAGGGGCCAACGTCCTGACTTTC
d_gene: TRBD2; v_gene: TRBV6-5; j_gene: TRBJ2-5; len: 15; abundance: once; CDR3aa: CASSLIAGGGETQYF; CDR3nt: TGTGCCAGCAGTTTAATAGCGGGAGGGGGAGAGACCCAGTACTTC
d_gene: -; v_gene: TRBV25-1; j_gene: TRBJ2-1; len: 11; abundance: -; CDR3aa: CASASYNEQFF; CDR3nt: TGTGCCAGTGCGTCCTACAATGAGCAGTTCTTC
d_gene: TRBD1; v_gene: TRBV5-1; j_gene: TRBJ1-2; len: 14; abundance: -; CDR3aa: CASSIGQGFYGYTF; CDR3nt: TGCGCCAGCAGCATAGGACAGGGCTTCTATGGCTACACCTTC
d_gene: -; v_gene: TRBV19; j_gene: TRBJ1-5; len: 15; abundance: once; CDR3aa: CASSIVSGGSQPQHF; CDR3nt: TGTGCCAGTAGTATTGTTTCGGGAGGGAGTCAGCCCCAGCATTTT